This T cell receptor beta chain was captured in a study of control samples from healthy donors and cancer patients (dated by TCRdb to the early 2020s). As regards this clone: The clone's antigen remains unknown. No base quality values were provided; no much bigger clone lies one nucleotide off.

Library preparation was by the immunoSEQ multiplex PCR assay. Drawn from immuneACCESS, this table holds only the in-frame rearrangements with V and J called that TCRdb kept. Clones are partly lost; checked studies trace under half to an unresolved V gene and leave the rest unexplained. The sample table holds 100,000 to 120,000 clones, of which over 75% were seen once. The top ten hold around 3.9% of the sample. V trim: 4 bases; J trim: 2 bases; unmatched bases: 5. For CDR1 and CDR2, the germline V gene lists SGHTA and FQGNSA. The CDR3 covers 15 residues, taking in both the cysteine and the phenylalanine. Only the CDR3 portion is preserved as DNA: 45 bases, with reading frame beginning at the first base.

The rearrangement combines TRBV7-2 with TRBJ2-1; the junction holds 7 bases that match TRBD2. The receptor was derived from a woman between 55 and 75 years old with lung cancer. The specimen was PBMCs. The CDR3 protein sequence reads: CASSSTGTTYNEQFF. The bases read TGTGCCAGCAGCTCAACCGGGACTACCTACAATGAGCAGTTCTTC.